This T cell receptor (beta chain) was recovered during a study of blood T cell repertoires in COVID-19. About the research overall: Sample material is recorded as cDNA or gDNA derived from T cells, B-cell-depleted T cells, or PBMCs.

In the study's own analysis: Estimates of nucleated cell counts were drawn from the amplification of reference gene primers. Assay: immunoSEQ multiplex PCR; the TCRdb copy retains only in-frame clones and omits some. The DNA was the basis for D and trimming; V, J and clone size are from that table. The repertoire holds roughly 250,000 clones, with 80% to 90% as singletons. Germline-derived CDR1 and CDR2 are MNHNS and SASEGT. V lost 4 bases, J lost 5 bases, and 11 bases stayed unmatched. The CDR3 consists of 17 residues. Participants came from 24 US areas, aged about 18 to 95 years. Sequenced: PBMCs or T cells enriched from blood (not recorded which). The chain employs TRBV6-1 and TRBJ2-2; TRBD1 aligns across 9 bases. The sequence came from a middle-aged man who had been exposed to COVID-19. The CDR3 region has the DNA TGTGCCAGCAGTGGGTATTTCGGGACAGGGTGGACCGGGGAGCTGTTTTTT. Its protein is CASSGYFGTGWTGELFF.